This T cell receptor beta chain was sequenced in a study of patients and donors after allogeneic stem cell transplantation. TCRdb reprocessed the RT-PCR reads with MiXCR, giving one entry per CDR3 protein. Found here are 920,000 or so distinct CDR3 sequences, approximately 18% of them singletons; the top ten hold around 5.5%. V lost 8 bases to trimming and J lost 0 bases, with 8 bases between them. From germline, CDR1 is MNHEY and CDR2 SVGEGT. The CDR3 contains 12 residues. The sample holds a few counts of this clonotype. This chain joins TRBV6-2 or TRBV6-3 and TRBJ2-7; D is unclear. Sequences were obtained from blood, either unsorted or a sorted T cell fraction (not recorded which). This receptor was obtained from a human donor who was either an allogeneic HSCT recipient or a stem cell or donor lymphocyte infusion donor (not recorded which). It is not recorded whose cells these are; they may come from a transplant donor. CDR3 sequence: CASYTDSYEQYF. The CDR3 coding sequence is TGTGCCAGCTATACGGACTCCTACGAGCAGTACTTC.